Following are 4 T cell receptor beta chains from one sample sequenced in a study of Graves' ophthalmopathy and Graves' hyperthyroidism. Amplifying from RNA transcripts, the study obtained TCR beta CDR3 regions. HTBI primers were used in a first-round RT-PCR, which preceded a second-round multiplex PCR. TCRdb reanalysed the multiplex PCR reads using MiXCR and keeps one entry per CDR3 protein. The sample shows 500,000 to 700,000 distinct CDR3 sequences, 20% to 25% of them seen only once. Sequences were obtained from peripheral blood. Receptors were obtained from a young woman with stable Graves' hyperthyroidism. Some clones in this sample may be carry-over from other donors' samples.

There are many counts of this clonotype. As DNA, the CDR3 is TGTGCCAGCAGTTCCACCCCCTACGAGCAGTACTTC. Its translation: CASSSTPYEQYF. The chain carries TRBV12-3 or TRBV12-4 and TRBJ2-7; D gene ambiguous. The V gene lost 4 bases and the J gene lost 2 bases, with 6 bases spanning the gap. There are 12 residues in the CDR3.

This clonotype has at least ten counts. The germline gene is not matched at one end of the junction; a read error may be the cause. The chain combines TRBV6-1 with TRBJ2-5, with 13 bases fitting TRBD2. Germline lookup yields CDR1 MNHNS and CDR2 SASEGT. The CDR3 extends over 17 amino acids. CDR3 sequence (DNA): TGTACCAGCAGGCATTCCGGGACTAGCGGGGCGAAAGAGACCCAGTACTTC. Protein: CTSRHSGTSGAKETQYF.

Ten or more counts support this clonotype. The V gene is TRBV10-2, the J gene TRBJ2-7; D gene uncertain. Germline CDR1 is WSHSY and CDR2 is SAAADI. The CDR3 is made up of 17 amino acids. Trimming pared 0 bases from V and 1 base from J, leaving 16 bases between. The CDR3 loop is CASSESFGRRLSYEQYF. The CDR3 DNA is TGCGCCAGCAGTGAGTCGTTTGGCAGGCGATTGTCCTACGAGCAGTACTTC.

There are a few counts of this clonotype. This could be a read error, since a much larger clone is one nucleotide away. The conserved final phenylalanine or tryptophan is absent from the CDR3, which likely points to a read error. The chain recombines TRBV30 with TRBJ1-1; no reliable D call. Trimming shortened V by 3 bases and J by 1 base, and 9 bases separated the two germline ends. The CDR3 runs to 13 residues. From germline, CDR1 is GTSNPN and CDR2 SVGIG (reference sequence). The CDR3 DNA sequence: TGTGCCTGGAGCGCGGGCCCGAACACTGAAGCTTTCTCT. Translation: CAWSAGPNTEAFS.